The present T cell receptor beta chain was sequenced within a study of T cell repertoires in cytomegalovirus infection. Study summary: Public signatures in TCR beta pointed to CMV infection and matching HLA type. General observations from the study: Cumulative frequency (of public TCR beta family members) identified carriers of CMV plus the relevant HLA. Dominant in the ex vivo response were TCR beta clonotypes restricted by HLA-C and specific for CMV.

The CDR3 covers 11 residues. Germline CDR1 reads SNHLY; CDR2 reads FYNNEI. The V end lost 7 bases, the J end lost 6 bases, and 7 bases lay between the germline ends. One entry per CDR3 protein, called by TCRdb with MiXCR from the reads. Of approximately 750,000 distinct CDR3 sequences listed, about 40% are singletons. This clonotype was seen only a few times. Antigen: not known. The source material was PBMCs. The TCR originated in a human donor in good health (CMV status not recorded). Some clones in this sample may be carry-over from other donors' samples. The chain is built from TRBV2 and TRBJ2-1; D is unclear. This chain's CDR3 is CASNMVNEQFF. The CDR3 coding sequence is TGTGCCAGCAACATGGTCAATGAGCAGTTCTTC.